One and the same sample provided the 16 T cell receptor beta chains below, sequenced in a study of OX40 agonist ivuxolimab in advanced cancers. Clones were read by immunoSEQ multiplex PCR, and TCRdb kept only the in-frame ones, dropping some. The sample shows tens of thousands of clones, 88% of them seen only once. The sequences come from CD4+ or CD8+ T cells sorted from blood, collected in a trial of the OX40 agonist ivuxolimab. These receptors were taken from an adult with an advanced solid tumor such as melanoma, head and neck, liver or kidney cancer.

The chain uses TRBV21-1 and TRBJ1-5; the table's D call, TRBD1, was not checked against the DNA. TRBV21-1 is an annotated pseudogene. The CDR3 is 15 residues long. In nucleotides, the CDR3 is TGTGCCAGCACCGGACAGTTTAATAGCAATCAGCCCCAGCATTTT. Translated: CASTGQFNSNQPQHF.

This rearrangement joins TRBV7-3 to TRBJ1-1, with a weak D call TRBD1 (6 bases). V lost 4 bases and J 5 bases, leaving 11 bases between the germline ends. Germline values: CDR1 SGHTA, CDR2 FQGTGA. The CDR3 spans 13 residues. The CDR3 loop reads CASSSFQGTEAFF. CDR3 in DNA: TGTGCCAGCAGCTCCTTCCAGGGGACTGAAGCTTTCTTT.

This clone was picked up one time. This chain links TRBV5-1 with TRBJ2-5; either TRBD1 or TRBD2 may supply D (6 bases each). V gave up 4 bases and J gave up 4 bases, with 17 bases separating them. The germline gives CDR1 SGHRS, CDR2 YFSETQ. There are 15 residues in the CDR3. CDR3 protein: CASSPGGGHGETQYF. The DNA of the CDR3 is TGCGCCAGCAGCCCCGGAGGGGGGCATGGAGAGACCCAGTACTTC.

This chain uses TRBV5-4 with TRBJ1-2; 7 bases agree with TRBD1. In germline, CDR1 is SGHNT, CDR2 YYREEE (reference sequence). This CDR3 region has 15 residues. The V gene end was trimmed by 0 bases and the J gene end by 3 bases; junction bases not matched to a gene: 5. For the CDR3, the DNA is TGTGCCAGCAGCTTGGGCAGGGGGGGCGACTATGGCTACACCTTC. Its protein product is CASSLGRGGDYGYTF.

The gene calls are TRBV2 and TRBJ2-1, with 11 nucleotides matching TRBD2. Germline values: CDR1 SNHLY, CDR2 FYNNEI. The CDR3 covers 13 residues. The CDR3 coding sequence is TGTGCTACGACTAGCGGGGAATACAATGAGCAGTTCTTC. This gives the protein CATTSGEYNEQFF.

Concerning this clone itself: The CDR3 does not end in the conserved phenylalanine or tryptophan, so this is likely a read error. Because the CDR3's place on the DNA is in doubt, the DNA is left out and the CDR3 is given as listed by TCRdb. The V call is TRBV2, the J call TRBJ1-5. Germline V gene lookup returns CDR1 SNHLY and CDR2 FYNNEI. Both ends counted, the CDR3 spans 13 residues. The chain's CDR3 is CASSEEKSGLPNA.

This rearrangement joins TRBV6-6 to TRBJ2-7; weak D call: TRBD2 (7 bases). The germline V gene has CDR1 MNHNY and CDR2 SVGAGI (reference sequence). This CDR3 region has 14 residues. Trimming took 4 bases from V and 5 from J, leaving 15 bases between them. CDR3 DNA sequence: TGTGCCAGCAGTTTTAGTGGGGGGGCGAACGAGCAGTACTTC. This encodes CASSFSGGANEQYF.

The rearrangement joins TRBV5-1 to TRBJ2-3, with 9 bases lining up with TRBD1. The germline V gene has CDR1 SGHRS and CDR2 YFSETQ. Trimming removed 4 bases from V and 1 base from J; junction bases left unmatched: 1. The CDR3 consists of 14 residues. Written as DNA, the CDR3 is TGCGCCAGCAGCCGGGACAGGGGCACAGATACGCAGTATTTT. It is translated as CASSRDRGTDTQYF. Variable domain in full (rest from reference TRBV5-1 and TRBJ2-3): KAGVTQTPRYLIKTRGQQVTLSCSPISGHRSVSWYQQTPGQGLQFLFEYFSETQRNKGNFPGRFSGRQFSNSRSEMNVSTLELGDSALYLCASSRDRGTDTQYFGPGTRLTVL.

The genes are TRBV5-1 and TRBJ1-2, with D perhaps TRBD1 (6 bases). This CDR3 comprises 16 residues. The V end was cut by 0 bases, the J end by 4 bases, with 16 bases between. The V gene's germline CDR1 is SGHRS and CDR2 YFSETQ. The CDR3 is CASSLAPGQKAYGYTF. Written as DNA, the CDR3 is TGCGCCAGCAGCTTGGCCCCGGGACAAAAAGCCTATGGCTACACCTTC. Filled out from reference TRBV5-1 and TRBJ1-2, the complete variable domain reads KAGVTQTPRYLIKTRGQQVTLSCSPISGHRSVSWYQQTPGQGLQFLFEYFSETQRNKGNFPGRFSGRQFSNSRSEMNVSTLELGDSALYLCASSLAPGQKAYGYTFGSGTRLTVV.

This clone was picked up a small number of times. J is TRBJ2-2 and V is TRBV19; TRBD1 matches at 7 bases. V lost 8 bases and J lost 1; bases outside the gene matches: 1. The CDR3 has 13 amino acids. CDR1 is LNHDA and CDR2 is SQIVND in the germline V gene (reference sequence). The CDR3 protein is CASAGGNTGELFF. The CDR3 DNA follows: TGTGCCAGTGCAGGGGGGAACACCGGGGAGCTGTTTTTT.

In regard to this clone: The sample contains more than one DNA sequence encoding this CDR3. The chain joins TRBV14 to TRBJ1-5; no clear D gene. V was trimmed by 5 bases and J by 3 bases, leaving 8 bases between them. Germline loops: CDR1 SGHDN, CDR2 FVKESK. The CDR3 covers 13 residues. CDR3 nucleotides: TGTGCCAGCAGCTTTGACCACAATCAGCCCCAGCATTTT. This codes for CASSFDHNQPQHF.

The chain carries TRBV28 and TRBJ2-7; unclear D gene. V was trimmed by 2 bases and J by 9 bases, leaving 8 bases between them. The CDR3 has 11 amino acids. The germline V gene has CDR1 MDHEN and CDR2 SYDVKM. This CDR3 reads CASSLDTGQYF. CDR3 coding DNA: TGTGCCAGCAGTTTAGACACCGGGCAGTACTTC.

The table lists this clone with a few counts. The genes are TRBV6-1 and TRBJ2-1; possibly TRBD1 or TRBD2 for D (6 bases each). Trimming pared 1 base from V and 9 bases from J, leaving 10 bases between. Per the germline V gene, CDR1 is MNHNS and CDR2 is SASEGT. The CDR3 has 13 residues. CDR3 nucleotide sequence: TGTGCCAGCAGTGAAGACGGGGGCGGTGAGCAGTTCTTC. Amino acids: CASSEDGGGEQFF.

This clone was seen only once. The V call is TRBV5-4, the J call TRBJ2-5, with D perhaps being TRBD1 or TRBD2 (5 bases each). The germline V and J ends were trimmed by 0 bases and 2 bases, with 11 bases remaining between them. This CDR3 spans 15 amino acids. Germline assignment: CDR1 SGHNT and CDR2 YYREEE (reference sequence). In DNA, the CDR3 is TGTGCCAGCAGCTTGGGGGGGTCGGCACAAGAGACCCAGTACTTC. Its protein product is CASSLGGSAQETQYF.

The table lists this clone with a count of one. In DNA form, the CDR3 reads TGTGCCAGCAGACCTACAGGGGACTACGAGCAGTACTTC. Amino acids: CASRPTGDYEQYF. The rearrangement links TRBV6-5 to TRBJ2-7; 7 positions match TRBD1. There are 13 residues in the CDR3. Per the germline V gene, CDR1 is MNHEY and CDR2 is SVGAGI. The J segment lost 3 bases and the V segment lost 6 bases, leaving 5 bases of the junction unmatched.

This chain uses TRBV7-9 with TRBJ2-2, with 9 bases aligning to TRBD1. The V gene's germline CDR1 is SEHNR and CDR2 FQNEAQ (reference sequence). V trimming: 4 bases; J trimming: 4 bases; junction bases outside the gene matches: 4. This CDR3 has 15 residues. The CDR3 sequence is CASSSDRGFTGELFF. CDR3 coding DNA: TGTGCCAGCAGCTCGGACAGGGGCTTCACCGGGGAGCTGTTTTTT.